This T cell receptor (beta chain) was found in a study of T cell repertoires in aging, cancer and after chemotherapy. Whole-study context: Approximately 10 million TCR reads were in the whole dataset.

The CDR3 spans 14 residues. The V and J ends lost 4 bases and 4 bases, in that order; junction bases with no gene match: 2. Germline CDR1 reads SGHRS; CDR2 reads YFSETQ. Peripheral blood genomic DNA, not sorted cells or RNA, was the template. TRB rearrangements spanning V, D and J were amplified using mixed TRB-A/B primers. TCRdb processed the multiplex PCR reads anew with MiXCR; each CDR3 protein has one entry. The table records approximately 2,500 distinct CDR3 sequences, about 50% of them present only once. This clonotype has a handful of counts. Sequencing was carried out using blood. The receptor was derived from a human donor with a blood cancer. The donor label of this sample is uncertain. The chain uses TRBV5-1 and TRBJ1-3; TRBD1 matches at 10 bases. The CDR3 sequence: CASSLDRGGNTIYF. DNA of the CDR3: TGCGCCAGCAGCCTGGACAGGGGGGGAAACACCATATATTTT.